The next 29 T cell receptor beta chains were all read from a single sample in a study of T cell clonality in common variable immunodeficiency. Points from the study as a whole: Common variable immunodeficiency TCR beta sequences reportedly had fewer deletions and N-nucleotide insertions.

The protocol was immunoSEQ multiplex PCR, while the TCRdb copy is restricted to in-frame clones and leaves out a portion. The profile covers approximately 30,000 clones, none occurring a single time. No antigens are known for them. Sequencing was carried out using peripheral blood mononuclear cells. These receptors were collected from a human donor with common variable immunodeficiency.

This clone appeared a few times. The read comes to an end 3 residues before the CDR3 does, leaving the germline J gene to fill in the end. The chain is built from TRBV2 and TRBJ1-1; TRBD1 matches at 7 bases. Looked up from germline, CDR1 is SNHLY and CDR2 is FYNNEI. The CDR3 sequence is 16 residues long. Trimming cost V 0 bases and J 1 base; bases outside gene matches: 5. CDR3 DNA (partial): TGTGCCAGCAGTGAAGCCTACAGGGGACCGAACACTGAA. This encodes CASSEAYRGPNTE. The whole CDR3 reads CASSEAYRGPNTEAFF. Based on the CDR3 plus reference TRBV2 and TRBJ1-1, the full variable domain is EPEVTQTPSHQVTQMGQEVILRCVPISNHLYFYWYRQILGQKVEFLVSFYNNEISEKSEIFDDQFSVERPDGSNFTLKIRSTKLEDSAMYFCASSEAYRGPNTEAFFGQGTRLTVV.

This clone was recorded a few times. The read ends 3 residues early relative to the CDR3; the germline J gene fills the gap. This rearrangement joins TRBV18 to TRBJ2-5; TRBD2 is a possible D gene (5 bases). This CDR3 contains 16 residues. Trimming removed 3 bases at V and 0 bases at J, with 14 bases between. Per the germline V gene, CDR1 is KGHSH and CDR2 is LQKENI. The CDR3 here is CASSPLGSGYQETQYF. The CDR3 DNA, read in part, is TGTGCCAGCTCACCCCTGGGTTCGGGGTACCAAGAGACC. Supplemented by reference TRBV18 and TRBJ2-5, the full variable domain reads NAGVMQNPRHLVRRRGQEARLRCSPMKGHSHVYWYRQLPEEGLKFMVYLQKENIIDESGMPKERFSAEFPKEGPSILRIQQVVRGDSAAYFCASSPLGSGYQETQYFGPGTRLLVL.

This clone was counted between two and nine times. The CDR3 goes on 3 residues after the read ends, and that part is filled in from the germline J gene. The chain couples TRBV30 to TRBJ2-1, with 8 bases identical to TRBD2. Per the germline V gene, CDR1 is GTSNPN and CDR2 is SVGIG (reference sequence). The V gene end was trimmed by 3 bases and the J gene end by 0 bases; junction bases not matched to a gene: 10. CDR3 length: 17 amino acids. The part of the CDR3 DNA that was read is TGTGCCTGGAGCGGCCTCAAGCGGGGGAGCTCCTACAATGAG. The encoded protein is CAWSGLKRGSSYNE. The CDR3 as a whole reads CAWSGLKRGSSYNEQFF.

This clone was observed a handful of times. From the germline J gene comes the end of the CDR3, since the read stops 3 residues before it. The rearrangement uses TRBV18 and TRBJ1-3; possible D gene TRBD1, 6 bases. Germline values: CDR1 KGHSH, CDR2 LQKENI. V gave up 3 bases and J gave up 1 base, with 10 bases separating them. The CDR3 consists of 15 residues. The sequenced CDR3 bases are TGTGCCAGCTCACCTGCCCAGGGGTCTGGAAACACC. This gives the protein CASSPAQGSGNT. The entire CDR3 reads CASSPAQGSGNTIYF.

This clone was seen a few times. The CDR3 sequence: CSARVDRVYEQYF. The part of the CDR3 DNA that was read is TGCAGTGCTAGAGTTGACAGGGTTTACGAG. V and J are TRBV20-1 and TRBJ2-7, with TRBD1 identical over 7 bases. The read ends 3 residues before the CDR3 terminus; that terminus is restored from the germline J gene. Germline V gene sequence: CDR1 DFQATT, CDR2 SNEGSKA (reference sequence). V trimming: 1 base; J trimming: 4 bases; junction bases outside the gene matches: 4. The CDR3 is 13 amino acids.

This clone was seen a few times. Coverage ceases 3 residues before the CDR3 finishes, and the germline J gene fills in the end. The chain uses TRBV7-6 and TRBJ2-1, with 10 positions matching TRBD2. Looked up from germline, CDR1 is SGHVS and CDR2 is FNYEAQ. The CDR3 has 18 amino acids. After removal of 0 bases from V and 6 bases from J, the junction contained 11 bases not matched to a gene. The part of the CDR3 DNA that was read is TGTGCCAGCAGCTTAGCCTCCCCTAGCGGGAGTAGGGGCAATGAG. It is translated as CASSLASPSGSRGNE. In full, the CDR3 reads CASSLASPSGSRGNEQFF.

Comment on this clone: The read ends 3 residues before the CDR3 terminus; that terminus is restored from the germline J gene. The rearrangement links TRBV7-9 to TRBJ2-2, with 11 positions matching TRBD2. With 6 bases clipped from V and 7 bases from J, the junction kept 4 bases outside the gene matches. CDR3 length: 14 residues. Germline-derived CDR1 and CDR2 are SEHNR and FQNEAQ (reference sequence). The CDR3 here is CASRKTSGNGELFF. The sequenced CDR3 bases are TGTGCCAGCAGGAAGACTAGCGGGAACGGGGAG. Looking up the rest from reference TRBV7-9 and TRBJ2-2 gives the full variable domain: DTGVSQNPRHKITKRGQNVTFRCDPISEHNRLYWYRQTLGQGPEFLTYFQNEAQLEKSRLLSDRFSAERPKGSFSTLEIQRTEQGDSAMYLCASRKTSGNGELFFGEGSRLTVL.

This clone was observed a handful of times. The read terminates 3 residues before the CDR3 end, so the remaining end is supplied by the germline J gene. The chain carries TRBV19 and TRBJ1-4; D remains unclear. V lost 4 bases and J lost 5, with 14 bases in between. The germline gives CDR1 LNHDA, CDR2 SQIVND (reference sequence). The CDR3 is made up of 15 amino acids. The CDR3 sequence: CASSTGSPPNEKLFF. The covered CDR3 bases are TGTGCCAGTAGTACCGGGTCACCCCCGAATGAAAAA. The entire variable domain, with the rest obtained from reference TRBV19 and TRBJ1-4, is as follows: DGGITQSPKYLFRKEGQNVTLSCEQNLNHDAMYWYRQDPGQGLRLIYYSQIVNDFQKGDIAEGYSVSREKKESFPLTVTSAQKNPTAFYLCASSTGSPPNEKLFFGSGTQLSVL.

Note on this clone: The CDR3 end lies 3 residues beyond the end of the read and is filled in from the germline J gene. The chain carries TRBV29-1 and TRBJ1-2; 7 bases are a match to TRBD1. This CDR3 has 12 amino acids. Germline V gene data show CDR1 as SQVTM and CDR2 as ANQGSEA. The CDR3 protein is CSVERAGGGYTF. The covered CDR3 bases are TGCAGCGTTGAACGCGCAGGGGGGGGC. Together with reference TRBV29-1 and TRBJ1-2, the CDR3 gives the full variable domain: SAVISQKPSRDICQRGTSLTIQCQVDSQVTMMFWYRQQPGQSLTLIATANQGSEATYESGFVIDKFPISRPNLTFSTLTVSNMSPEDSSIYLCSVERAGGGYTFGSGTRLTVV.

This clone was seen repeatedly, ten times or more. The CDR3 goes on 3 residues after the read ends, and that part is filled in from the germline J gene. The chain recombines TRBV10-3 with TRBJ1-2; no firm D call. Trimming cost V 4 bases and J 4 bases, with 7 bases left between them. Germline CDR1 ENHRY, CDR2 SYGVKD. The CDR3 loop spans 12 amino acids. The covered CDR3 bases are TGTGCCATCAGTGGTTCGGGCTATGGC. Residues: CAISGSGYG. The whole CDR3 sequence is CAISGSGYGYTF.

To note about this clone: The read halts 3 residues ahead of the CDR3 end, with the missing end drawn from the germline J gene. The rearrangement links TRBV30 to TRBJ2-1; TRBD2 matches at 12 bases. The CDR3 is 15 amino acids. Germline assignment: CDR1 GTSNPN and CDR2 SVGIG (reference sequence). The trim removed 4 bases at V and 4 bases at J, leaving 5 bases unmatched. The CDR3 spells CAWIAGTSGYNEQFF. The sequenced part of the CDR3 DNA is TGTGCCTGGATAGCCGGGACTAGCGGGTACAATGAG. Together with reference TRBV30 and TRBJ2-1, the CDR3 gives the full variable domain: SQTIHQWPATLVQPVGSPLSLECTVEGTSNPNLYWYRQAAGRGLQLLFYSVGIGQISSEVPQNLSASRPQDRQFILSSKKLLLSDSGFYLCAWIAGTSGYNEQFFGPGTRLTVL.

On this clone: Read sequence stops 3 residues before the CDR3 end, and the germline J gene provides the missing end. The J gene is TRBJ2-7, the V gene TRBV5-4; 11 positions match TRBD2. V was clipped by 4 bases and J by 6 bases; unmatched bases: 9. The CDR3 has 15 amino acids. The germline V gene encodes CDR1 SGHNT and CDR2 YYREEE (reference sequence). CDR3 in amino acids: CASSRPLAGGREQYF. The CDR3 DNA, read in part, is TGTGCCAGCAGCCGACCCCTAGCGGGAGGTCGCGAG.

This clone has at least ten counts. Coverage ceases 3 residues before the CDR3 finishes, and the germline J gene fills in the end. The V call is TRBV20-1, the J call TRBJ2-7, with 13 bases identical to TRBD2. The CDR3 runs to 14 residues. J gave up 3 bases and V 5 bases, and 4 bases lay outside the gene matches. Germline V gene sequence: CDR1 DFQATT, CDR2 SNEGSKA (reference sequence). The part of the CDR3 DNA that was read is TGCAGTGCTCCCGGGACTAGCGGGATCTACGAG. This encodes CSAPGTSGIYE. The full CDR3 protein reads CSAPGTSGIYEQYF.

Details on this clone: The observed sequence ends 3 residues before the CDR3 terminus, with the missing tail filled in from the germline J gene. The chain carries TRBV20-1 and TRBJ2-5, with 9 nucleotides matching TRBD1. The CDR3 runs to 13 residues. CDR1 and CDR2 from the germline V gene are DFQATT and SNEGSKA (reference sequence). Losses at the gene ends were 5 bases for V and 5 bases for J; bases not matched to a gene: 6. This chain's CDR3 is CSAYRGQVETQYF. Partial CDR3 DNA: TGCAGTGCTTACAGGGGGCAGGTTGAGACC.

This clone counts as medium-sized (0.01 to 0.1%). The read ends 3 residues early relative to the CDR3; the germline J gene fills the gap. This rearrangement joins TRBV4-1 to TRBJ1-2; the D gene is possibly TRBD1 (6 bases). The germline V gene has CDR1 MGHRA and CDR2 YSYEKL. The CDR3 consists of 15 residues. Trimming removed 1 base from V and 7 bases from J, with 16 bases in between. The sequenced CDR3 bases are TGCGCCAGCAGCCAAGCCTATGGGGGCGCGGGTGGC. Amino acid sequence: CASSQAYGGAGG. The CDR3 in its entirety is CASSQAYGGAGGYTF.

This clone occurred many times. The CDR3 extends 3 residues past the end of the read, so its final part is completed from the germline J gene. The V and J genes are TRBV20-1 and TRBJ2-5, with 7 nucleotides matching TRBD1. Germline CDR1 and CDR2: DFQATT and SNEGSKA (reference sequence). This CDR3 contains 15 residues. With V trimmed by 2 bases and J by 4 bases, 10 bases remained unmatched. Here the CDR3 reads CSARRAQGVGETQYF. CDR3 DNA (partial): TGCAGTGCTAGAAGAGCGCAGGGGGTGGGAGAGACC.

About this clone: Read sequence stops 3 residues before the CDR3 end, and the germline J gene provides the missing end. The chain joins TRBV20-1 to TRBJ2-5; TRBD2 agrees at 7 bases. The V gene end was trimmed by 0 bases and the J gene end by 2 bases; junction bases not matched to a gene: 6. Germline V gives CDR1 DFQATT, CDR2 SNEGSKA (reference sequence). The CDR3 runs to 15 residues. CDR3 sequence reads: CSARDSGTAQETQYF. The sequenced CDR3 bases are TGCAGTGCTAGAGACAGCGGGACGGCACAAGAGACC.

This clone has ten or more counts. The missing CDR3 end, 3 residues past where the read stops, is filled in from the germline J gene. The rearrangement links TRBV20-1 to TRBJ1-1; D gene ambiguous. The V end lost 2 bases, the J end lost 1 base, and 5 bases lay between the germline ends. The germline gives CDR1 DFQATT, CDR2 SNEGSKA (reference sequence). There are 12 residues in the CDR3. The sequenced CDR3 bases are TGCAGTGCTAGAAGCGAGAACACTGAA. Its translation is CSARSENTE. In full, the CDR3 is CSARSENTEAFF.

This clone has at least ten counts. The CDR3 extends 3 residues past the end of the read, so its final part is completed from the germline J gene. This chain joins TRBV14 and TRBJ1-2; 12 bases match TRBD1. V was pared by 5 bases and J by 5 bases, with 9 bases of the junction left unmatched. This CDR3 has 16 amino acids. Germline V CDR1 and CDR2: SGHDN, FVKESK. This CDR3 is CASSFAGTGGRYGYTF. Incomplete CDR3 DNA: TGTGCCAGCAGCTTTGCCGGGACAGGGGGCCGGTATGGC.

A remark on this clone: The DNA ends 3 residues before the CDR3 does, and the rest of the CDR3 is filled in from the germline J gene. The chain combines TRBV30 with TRBJ1-5; 7 bases align to TRBD1. CDR3 length: 15 amino acids. With 5 bases clipped from V and 2 bases from J, the junction kept 9 bases outside the gene matches. CDR1 is GTSNPN and CDR2 is SVGIG in the germline V gene (reference sequence). CDR3 DNA, as far as it was read: TGTGCCTGGGGGAACAGGGGTAGTCGCAATCAGCCC. As protein: CAWGNRGSRNQP. The whole CDR3 sequence reads CAWGNRGSRNQPQHF.

As for this clone: The DNA ends 3 residues before the CDR3 does, and the rest of the CDR3 is filled in from the germline J gene. The genes are TRBV18 and TRBJ1-1; D remains unclear. Trimming took 6 bases from V and 2 from J, leaving 10 bases between them. The CDR3 is 13 residues long. CDR1 is KGHSH, CDR2 LQKENI, per germline. The DNA read from the CDR3 is TGTGCCAGCTCCCTACGAGCTAACACTGAA. Its protein product is CASSLRANTE. The complete CDR3 sequence is CASSLRANTEAFF.

As concerns this clone: Coverage ceases 3 residues before the CDR3 finishes, and the germline J gene fills in the end. The chain combines TRBV19 with TRBJ1-2, with 7 bases lining up with TRBD1. Unmatched junction bases numbered 4, after V lost 4 bases and J lost 2 bases. Germline loops: CDR1 LNHDA, CDR2 SQIVND (reference sequence). The CDR3 contains 14 residues. The CDR3 sequence: CASSTAGGNYGYTF. The part of the CDR3 DNA that was read is TGTGCCAGTAGTACGGCAGGGGGAAACTATGGC.

Regarding this clone: The read comes to an end 3 residues before the CDR3 does, leaving the germline J gene to fill in the end. The rearrangement joins TRBV19 to TRBJ1-2; D perhaps matches TRBD1 (6 bases). Trimming removed 4 bases at V and 2 bases at J, with 11 bases between. This CDR3 comprises 14 residues. Germline-derived CDR1 and CDR2 are LNHDA and SQIVND (reference sequence). CDR3 in amino acids: CASSTRRGNYGYTF. Partial CDR3 DNA: TGTGCCAGTAGTACCCGTAGGGGGAACTATGGC. Combining the CDR3 with reference TRBV19 and TRBJ1-2 gives the whole variable domain DGGITQSPKYLFRKEGQNVTLSCEQNLNHDAMYWYRQDPGQGLRLIYYSQIVNDFQKGDIAEGYSVSREKKESFPLTVTSAQKNPTAFYLCASSTRRGNYGYTFGSGTRLTVV.

This clone appeared many times. Here the CDR3 reads CASSLSLAGGGDTQYF. The part of the CDR3 DNA that was read is TGTGCCAGCAGCTTATCACTAGCGGGAGGGGGAGATACG. This chain links TRBV7-3 with TRBJ2-3, with TRBD2 matching over 13 bases. Coverage ceases 3 residues before the CDR3 finishes, and the germline J gene fills in the end. CDR1 is SGHTA, CDR2 FQGTGA, per germline. This CDR3 contains 16 residues. With V trimmed by 2 bases and J by 5 bases, 4 bases remained unmatched.

This clone was counted at least ten times. The read terminates 3 residues ahead of where the CDR3 ends, so the germline J gene completes it. The J gene is TRBJ2-7, the V gene TRBV19; TRBD1 aligns across 9 bases. The CDR3 covers 14 residues. CDR1 is LNHDA and CDR2 is SQIVND in the germline V gene (reference sequence). J was trimmed by 5 bases and V by 3 bases; bases with no gene match: 5. CDR3 residues: CASSITGGFNEQYF. Incomplete CDR3 DNA: TGTGCCAGTAGTATTACAGGGGGCTTCAACGAG. Complete variable domain (other parts from reference TRBV19 and TRBJ2-7): DGGITQSPKYLFRKEGQNVTLSCEQNLNHDAMYWYRQDPGQGLRLIYYSQIVNDFQKGDIAEGYSVSREKKESFPLTVTSAQKNPTAFYLCASSITGGFNEQYFGPGTRLTVT.

By sample share, this clone is medium-sized. Read coverage stops 3 residues before the CDR3 terminus; the germline J gene supplies the remainder. The rearrangement joins TRBV29-1 to TRBJ2-4, with 13 bases identical to TRBD2. Germline lookup yields CDR1 SQVTM and CDR2 ANQGSEA. This CDR3 comprises 14 residues. The CDR3 bases that were read are TGCAGCGGGGATGGACTAGCGGGAGCCCCGTTT. This sequence encodes CSGDGLAGAPF. The entire CDR3 reads CSGDGLAGAPFQYF.

This clone is medium-sized. With the read ending 3 residues before the CDR3 end, the germline J gene is used to fill in that end. This chain connects TRBV5-1 to TRBJ2-5; 7 bases are shared with TRBD2. The CDR3 covers 14 residues. Unmatched junction bases numbered 5, after V lost 3 bases and J lost 3 bases. Germline V gene sequence: CDR1 SGHRS, CDR2 YFSETQ. CDR3 in amino acids: CASSSPGLKETQYF. The covered CDR3 bases are TGCGCCAGCAGCTCACCGGGACTAAAAGAGACC.

With regard to this clone: The sequenced fragment ends 3 residues before the CDR3 boundary, so the rest is inferred from the germline J gene. This sequence joins TRBV7-6 and TRBJ2-7; 9 bases fit TRBD1. V was pared by 2 bases and J by 3 bases, with 2 bases of the junction left unmatched. The germline V gene encodes CDR1 SGHVS and CDR2 FNYEAQ. This CDR3 is built from 14 residues. CDR3: CASSLSTGGYEQYF. The part of the CDR3 DNA that was read is TGTGCCAGCAGCTTATCGACAGGGGGCTACGAG.

Regarding this clone: The CDR3 end is not reached by the read, which stops 3 residues before it; the germline J gene fills it in. This chain joins TRBV19 and TRBJ1-1; weak D call: TRBD1 (5 bases). V gave up 6 bases and J gave up 3 bases, with 20 bases separating them. The CDR3 has 16 residues. Germline V lookup: CDR1 LNHDA, CDR2 SQIVND (reference sequence). Incomplete CDR3 DNA: TGTGCCAGTAGGACGCCACTGGGGACGGGGGACACTGAA. This translates into CASRTPLGTGDTE. The whole CDR3 region reads CASRTPLGTGDTEAFF.